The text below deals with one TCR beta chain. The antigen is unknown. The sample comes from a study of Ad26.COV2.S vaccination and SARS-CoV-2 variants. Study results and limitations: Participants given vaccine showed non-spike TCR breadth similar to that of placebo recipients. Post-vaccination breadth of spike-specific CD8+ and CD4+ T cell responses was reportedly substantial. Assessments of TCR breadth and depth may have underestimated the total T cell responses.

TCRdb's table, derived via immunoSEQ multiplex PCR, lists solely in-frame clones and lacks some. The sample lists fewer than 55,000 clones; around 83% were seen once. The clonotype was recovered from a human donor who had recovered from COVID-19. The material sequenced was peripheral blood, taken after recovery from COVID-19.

The CDR3 DNA reads TGTGCCTCGCAGGGGGAAGAGACCCAGTACTTC. Translation gives CASQGEETQYF. The rearrangement uses TRBV24-1 and TRBJ2-5; 7 bases map to TRBD1. Trimming cost V 12 bases and J 3 bases; bases outside gene matches: 3. The CDR3 contains 11 residues. The germline V gene encodes CDR1 KGHDR and CDR2 SFDVKD.